One sample yielded the 8 T cell receptor beta chains listed below, sequenced in a study of memory CD4+ T cells and cytomegalovirus serostatus. Here immunoSEQ multiplex PCR was the method, and the copy in TCRdb shows in-frame clones only, minus some. The table has almost 45,000 clones, roughly three quarters seen once; the top ten hold 0.9% to 1.2%. The sort gate was single viable CD3+CD4+CD8-CD45RO+ cells for memory CD4+ T cells. What was sequenced was memory CD4+ T cells from blood. Every receptor here comes from an adult in good health and CMV-seronegative.

The rearrangement joins TRBV2 to TRBJ2-2; D gene ambiguous. Deletions cut 1 base from V and 7 bases from J, with 4 bases between. The CDR3 is 12 residues long. Germline V lookup: CDR1 SNHLY, CDR2 FYNNEI. CDR3 bases: TGTGCCAGCAGTGAAGGAAACGGGGAGCTGTTTTTT. As protein: CASSEGNGELFF.

This clone was seen a single time. The chain recombines TRBV7-3 with TRBJ2-1, with D perhaps TRBD1 or TRBD2 (6 bases each). The CDR3 is 13 amino acids. Germline V gives CDR1 SGHTA, CDR2 FQGTGA. The V end lost 5 bases, the J end lost 9 bases, and 14 bases lay between the germline ends. CDR3 nucleotide sequence: TGTGCCAGCAGCCCTGGGGGGCGGAGTGAGCAGTTCTTC. As protein: CASSPGGRSEQFF.

This clone was seen once. The V and J genes are TRBV6-4 and TRBJ2-3; D gene ambiguous. The CDR3 has 15 residues. The V gene lost 8 bases and the J gene lost 5 bases, with 20 bases spanning the gap. Germline V lookup: CDR1 MRHNA, CDR2 SNTAGT. CDR3 DNA: TGTGCCAGCCGGGCACGGCCCCTGGTTGGAGATACGCAGTATTTT. It is translated as CASRARPLVGDTQYF.

This sequence joins TRBV5-5 and TRBJ1-2; a weak D match, TRBD1 (5 bases). Per the germline V gene, CDR1 is SGHKS and CDR2 is YYEKEE (reference sequence). The CDR3 is made up of 14 amino acids. V was cut by 1 base and J by 5 bases, with 12 bases left in between. CDR3 sequence (DNA): TGTGCCAGCAGCTTGTTTTCACAGGCGTATGGCTACACCTTC. Its translation is CASSLFSQAYGYTF.

The rearrangement uses TRBV10-3 and TRBJ2-7; 8 nucleotides agree with TRBD1. The CDR3 runs to 14 residues. J gave up 5 bases and V 6 bases, and 9 bases lay outside the gene matches. Germline CDR1 is ENHRY and CDR2 is SYGVKD. The CDR3 region is CAISWIGTGHEQYF. CDR3 nucleotides: TGTGCCATCAGCTGGATCGGGACAGGCCACGAGCAGTACTTC.

This clone was seen only a few times. DNA of the CDR3: TGTGCCAGCATAGCAAAGGGGGCTAATTCACCCCTCCACTTT. It specifies CASIAKGANSPLHF. The rearrangement links TRBV2 to TRBJ1-6; 7 bases are a match to TRBD1. This CDR3 spans 14 amino acids. The junction had 6 bases not matched to a gene; V was cut back by 7 bases and J by 6 bases. Germline CDR1 SNHLY, CDR2 FYNNEI.

The chain has TRBV6-1 and TRBJ1-1; 12 nucleotides line up with TRBD1. The junction had 9 bases not matched to a gene; V was cut back by 1 base and J by 6 bases. CDR1 is MNHNS, CDR2 SASEGT, per germline. The CDR3 spans 17 residues. The CDR3, as DNA: TGTGCCAGCAGTGAAGACGGGACAGGGGGCGGAATCCCTGAAGCTTTCTTT. Amino acid sequence: CASSEDGTGGGIPEAFF.

J is TRBJ2-5 and V is TRBV7-9; D not certain. CDR1 and CDR2 from the germline V gene are SEHNR and FQNEAQ (reference sequence). The CDR3 runs 11 residues. V dropped 5 bases and J dropped 5 bases, with 6 bases sitting between them. CDR3 amino acids: CASSPIETQYF. The CDR3 bases are TGTGCCAGCAGCCCAATTGAGACCCAGTACTTC.